This T cell receptor beta chain was identified during a study of blood T cell repertoires in COVID-19 (dated by TCRdb to 2018 to 2020). For the study in its entirety: Samples from collaborators originated in the United States, Italy and Spain and spanned both the acute and convalescent phases of COVID-19. The prospective study material was composed of cDNA or gDNA derived from T cells, B-cell-depleted T cells, or PBMCs. Deeply sampled blood TCRbeta repertoires from subjects exposed to, actively infected with, or recovered from COVID-19 were included in the dataset. The repertoires were released in a freely available public database meant as a resource for research on the immune response to SARS-CoV-2. The samples were drawn from two sources: the first 160 participants of the ongoing ImmuneRACE study, and 1,200 or so subjects contributed by 6 global collaborators. A de-identified subject ID, COVID-19 status, age in years and sex were almost always included in the sample metadata. Where available, HLA class I and class II types were obtained from metadata supplied by the sample provider rather than from assay-based typing.

As for this clone: Which antigen it targets is not known. Base-call qualities are not available, and no considerably larger clone is one nucleotide away.

The CDR3, from cysteine to phenylalanine, totals 13 residues. The sequence is cut down to CDR3 DNA, 39 bases in frame from base 1. The immunoSEQ Assay, a bias-controlled multiplex PCR, was used to amplify TCRbeta CDR3 regions from genomic DNA. As for how the authors treated the data: The number of nucleated cells in each sample was estimated by amplification of reference gene primers within the assay. Sequence reads were collapsed and filtered to measure the absolute abundance of every unique TCRbeta CDR3 rearrangement. For each sample, productive Simpson clonality was calculated as the square root of Simpson's diversity index across productive rearrangements. As stored in TCRdb, this immuneACCESS dataset retains in-frame rearrangements with V and J assigned. A fraction of the clones does not appear; measured against another copy, unresolved V genes explain less than half of the discrepancy, and the remainder lacks a known reason. Clone size and the V and J calls come from that table; the DNA yielded D and trimming. The sample yields around 250,000 clones; roughly nine tenths were counted once. Clones ranked in the top ten supply roughly 1.2% of the sample.

In the prospective study, participants were about 18 to 95 years old, resided in about two dozen geographic areas of the United States, and were enrolled through a virtual design. Cohort assignment in the prospective study relied on participant-reported clinical history from a screening survey and a study questionnaire. Mobile phlebotomists in the prospective study collected whole blood, serum and a nasopharyngeal or oropharyngeal swab from every participant. Over a roughly two-month period, participants in the prospective study had the option of providing additional blood draws and questionnaires. Before DNA extraction, prospective study blood samples were shipped either frozen or at room temperature. The study at large found these results: The quantity of clinical and demographic metadata differed by source and by participant and was supplied without curation.

The TCR originated in a human donor in a cohort exposed to, infected with or recovered from COVID-19 (not recorded which). The donor label of this sample is uncertain. The chain couples TRBV21-1 to TRBJ2-7; no DNA check was done on the table's D call, TRBD1. TRBV21-1 is reported as a pseudogene. Sequenced material: PBMCs or T cells enriched from blood (not recorded which). The nucleotide sequence is TGTGCCAGCAGCCGGGACAGGGGCTACGAGCAGTACTTC. This codes for CASSRDRGYEQYF.